This is a list of T cell receptor beta chains from one sample in a study of CD8+ T cells in alopecia areata. Repertoires were generated with immunoSEQ multiplex PCR, while TCRdb's copy carries only in-frame clones and drops some. The sample gives under 130,000 clones, just over 85% of which show up once; roughly 10% is in the top ten. Sequences were derived from CD8+ T cells sorted from blood, sampled at week 34, from a patient treated with tofacitinib. These receptors came from a human donor with alopecia areata. The CDR3 runs from the conserved cysteine through the conserved F or W. The order of the fields is V gene, D gene, J gene, clone size, CDR3 protein, CDR3 DNA. A D gene is named only where the DNA matches it firmly. Clone size is stated in some rows and not others, as once, few, many or a class when expanded.

>TRBV27|-|TRBJ2-2|-
CASSPTVQGTGELFF
TGTGCCAGCAGTCCGACCGTACAGGGCACCGGGGAGCTGTTTTTT
>TRBV15|-|TRBJ2-1|-
CATRGSGTGSYNEQFF
TGTGCCACCAGAGGCAGTGGGACTGGGAGTTACAATGAGCAGTTCTTC
>TRBV29-1|-|TRBJ2-1|-
CSVPVRGNEQFF
TGCAGCGTTCCAGTCAGGGGCAATGAGCAGTTCTTC
>TRBV7-3|TRBD2|TRBJ2-1|-
CASSLTGGRGSYNEQFF
TGTGCCAGCAGCTTAACAGGCGGGAGGGGCTCCTACAATGAGCAGTTCTTC
>TRBV10-3|TRBD2|TRBJ2-7|-
CAIGGDEQYF
TGTGCCATCGGGGGGGACGAGCAGTACTTC
>TRBV11-2|-|TRBJ2-1|-
CASIRATGRPYNEQFF
TGTGCCAGCATTAGGGCGACAGGCCGCCCCTACAATGAGCAGTTCTTC
>TRBV6-6|-|TRBJ1-5|-
CASGQIGQPQHF
TGTGCCAGCGGCCAAATAGGACAGCCCCAGCATTTT
>TRBV4-1|-|TRBJ1-1|once
CASSQELPNTEAFF
TGCGCCAGCAGCCAAGAACTACCGAACACTGAAGCTTTCTTT
>TRBV30|TRBD2|TRBJ2-2|few
CAWNDRTSGATTGELFF
TGTGCCTGGAACGATCGGACTAGCGGGGCGACCACCGGGGAGCTGTTTTTT
>TRBV7-9|TRBD1|TRBJ2-1|-
CASSPSGGDEQFF
TGTGCCAGCAGCCCATCAGGGGGAGATGAGCAGTTCTTC
>TRBV18|TRBD2|TRBJ2-3|-
CASSPSQAGGGTDTQYF
TGTGCCAGCTCACCTTCTCAAGCGGGGGGGGGCACAGATACGCAGTATTTT
>TRBV28|TRBD2|TRBJ2-3|-
CASSFLAGSTDTQYF
TGTGCCAGCAGTTTTCTAGCGGGGAGCACAGATACGCAGTATTTT
>TRBV6-1|TRBD2|TRBJ2-1|-
CASSAGLAGSTSYNEQFF
TGTGCCAGCAGTGCCGGACTAGCGGGATCTACCTCCTACAATGAGCAGTTCTTC
>TRBV4-2|-|TRBJ2-2|-
CASSPFGGSNTGELFF
TGTGCCAGCAGCCCCTTCGGCGGGTCGAACACCGGGGAGCTGTTTTTT
>TRBV27|TRBD2|TRBJ2-7|-
CASSLGLAVYYEQYF
TGTGCCAGCAGTTTGGGACTAGCGGTTTACTACGAGCAGTACTTC
>TRBV4-2|-|TRBJ1-1|-
CASSQGIIMRAENTEAFF
TGTGCCAGCAGCCAGGGAATAATAATGAGAGCAGAGAACACTGAAGCTTTCTTT
>TRBV9|TRBD1|TRBJ1-2|-
CASSVGQTGGYGYTF
TGTGCCAGCAGCGTGGGCCAGACAGGGGGCTATGGCTACACCTTC
>TRBV4-1|-|TRBJ2-7|-
CASSQGAGNGYEQYF
TGCGCCAGCAGCCAAGGGGCGGGAAACGGCTACGAGCAGTACTTC
>TRBV27|-|TRBJ2-7|-
CASADFYEQYF
TGTGCCAGTGCAGACTTCTACGAGCAGTACTTC
>TRBV30|-|TRBJ1-6|-
CAWREFYNSPLHF
TGTGCCTGGCGGGAGTTTTATAATTCACCCCTCCACTTT
>TRBV7-2|-|TRBJ1-2|-
CASSLDSYGYTF
TGTGCCAGCAGCTTAGACAGCTATGGCTACACCTTC
>TRBV2|-|TRBJ2-7|-
CASSVDWSYEQYF
TGTGCCAGCAGTGTAGATTGGTCCTACGAGCAGTACTTC
>TRBV7-8|TRBD2|TRBJ2-3|-
CASSSPAGGSTDTQYF
TGTGCCAGCAGCTCTCCAGCGGGAGGAAGCACAGATACGCAGTATTTT
>TRBV4-1|TRBD2|TRBJ2-7|-
CASSQDMGAGGLSYEQYF
TGCGCCAGCAGCCAAGATATGGGGGCGGGGGGACTTTCCTACGAGCAGTACTTC